This T cell receptor (beta chain) was sequenced during a study of OX40 agonist ivuxolimab in advanced cancers. Findings and caveats of the study: In the expanded peripheral T cells, antigen specificity was never determined. Low normalized T-cell clonal expansion was also seen in some nonresponders.

Note on this clone: What it binds is not known.

Method: immunoSEQ multiplex PCR; TCRdb's copy keeps in-frame clones and lacks some. The data show some 71,000 clones, 86% seen once. The V gene end was trimmed by 6 bases and the J gene end by 0 bases; junction bases not matched to a gene: 2. Germline CDR1 MNHNS, CDR2 SASEGT. The CDR3 has 14 amino acids. Blood specimens came from baseline, cycle 4 day 1, and cycle 7 day 1. The clonotype originates from an adult with an advanced solid tumor such as melanoma, head and neck, liver or kidney cancer. The sample here was CD4+ or CD8+ T cells sorted from blood, taken in a trial of the OX40 agonist ivuxolimab. The rearrangement joins TRBV6-1 to TRBJ2-1; 7 bases agree with TRBD2. The CDR3 coding sequence is TGTGCCAGCAGGGGGGGGAGCTCCTACAATGAGCAGTTCTTC. Protein product: CASRGGSSYNEQFF.